These 15 T cell receptor beta chains were all obtained from the same sample, sequenced in a study of technical replicates of blood from a few donors. Some clones are missing from TCRdb's copy, which holds only in-frame ones; the method was immunoSEQ multiplex PCR. Among 100,000 or so clones, roughly 95% were seen once, and the ten largest hold approximately 0.2%. Sample: T cells isolated from PBMCs. The receptors shown here come from a human donor in good health.

The V and J genes are TRBV7-2 and TRBJ2-7; tentative D call: TRBD2 (5 bases). The V end was cut by 0 bases, the J end by 6 bases, with 18 bases between. The CDR3 covers 16 residues. From germline, CDR1 is SGHTA and CDR2 FQGNSA. CDR3 loop: CASSLAFEGRRAEQYF. In DNA form, the CDR3 reads TGTGCCAGCAGCTTAGCGTTTGAGGGCAGAAGGGCCGAGCAGTACTTC.

V and J are TRBV9 and TRBJ2-1; tentative D call: TRBD2 (6 bases). In germline, CDR1 is SGDLS, CDR2 YYNGEE. This CDR3 has 15 amino acids. Trimming took off 2 bases at V and 4 bases at J, with 13 bases between the two ends. CDR3 sequence reads: CASSVLAAFYNEQFF. The CDR3 DNA is TGTGCCAGCAGCGTTTTAGCGGCATTTTACAATGAGCAGTTCTTC.

This clone has a single count. Here the CDR3 reads CASSLLGTGAYNEQFF. In DNA, the CDR3 is TGCGCCAGCAGCTTGCTAGGGACAGGGGCCTACAATGAGCAGTTCTTC. This chain joins TRBV5-1 and TRBJ2-1, with 10 nucleotides matching TRBD1. The length of the CDR3 is 16 residues. Germline V gene sequence: CDR1 SGHRS, CDR2 YFSETQ. The trim removed 1 base at V and 2 bases at J, leaving 3 bases unmatched.

The gene calls are TRBV9 and TRBJ2-7; TRBD1 matches 7 bases. Trimming cost V 0 bases and J 3 bases; bases outside gene matches: 6. The CDR3 spans 15 residues. Per the germline V gene, CDR1 is SGDLS and CDR2 is YYNGEE. The CDR3 here is CASSVEPGQSYEQYF. The CDR3 nucleotides are TGTGCCAGCAGCGTAGAGCCGGGACAGAGCTACGAGCAGTACTTC.

The chain combines TRBV9 with TRBJ2-1, with no clear D. V gave up 3 bases and J gave up 5 bases, with 9 bases separating them. The germline V gene has CDR1 SGDLS and CDR2 YYNGEE. The CDR3 sequence is 13 residues long. The CDR3: CASSERWDNEQFF. As DNA, the CDR3 is TGTGCCAGCAGCGAGCGCTGGGACAATGAGCAGTTCTTC.

This clone has a single count. V usage is TRBV5-1 and J usage is TRBJ2-7; D is possibly TRBD2 (6 bases). The V end was cut by 4 bases, the J end by 3 bases, with 8 bases between. This CDR3 has 12 residues. The germline CDR1 and CDR2 sequences are SGHRS and YFSETQ. The CDR3, as DNA: TGCGCCAGCAGCACCGGGAGCTACGAGCAGTACTTC. Amino acid sequence: CASSTGSYEQYF.

In this sample, this clone turned up once. The V gene is TRBV18, the J gene TRBJ1-2, with TRBD1 identical over 9 bases. The CDR3 consists of 15 residues. Germline V CDR1 and CDR2: KGHSH, LQKENI. Trimming cost V 4 bases and J 3 bases; bases outside gene matches: 6. The CDR3 nucleotides are TGTGCCAGCTCACGTAGGGACAGGGACGACTATGGCTACACCTTC. It yields the protein CASSRRDRDDYGYTF. The whole variable domain, filled in from reference TRBV18 and TRBJ1-2, reads NAGVMQNPRHLVRRRGQEARLRCSPMKGHSHVYWYRQLPEEGLKFMVYLQKENIIDESGMPKERFSAEFPKEGPSILRIQQVVRGDSAAYFCASSRRDRDDYGYTFGSGTRLTVV.

This chain uses TRBV5-1 with TRBJ1-1; D is uncertain. Germline loops: CDR1 SGHRS, CDR2 YFSETQ. V dropped 0 bases and J dropped 10 bases, with 13 bases sitting between them. The CDR3 is 13 residues long. CDR3 region: CASSLVAVDGAFF. As DNA, the CDR3 is TGCGCCAGCAGCTTGGTCGCGGTCGACGGAGCTTTCTTT.

This clone was counted once. The chain has TRBV9 and TRBJ2-1; 7 bases match TRBD2. Germline values: CDR1 SGDLS, CDR2 YYNGEE. The junction had 9 bases not matched to a gene; V was cut back by 1 base and J by 8 bases. This CDR3 contains 15 residues. CDR3 coding DNA: TGTGCCAGCAGCGTAAGCGGGGTCTATGGTCATGAGCAGTTCTTC. Its protein product is CASSVSGVYGHEQFF.

The genes are TRBV5-1 and TRBJ2-5; D gene uncertain. V gave up 4 bases and J gave up 2 bases, with 3 bases separating them. Germline values: CDR1 SGHRS, CDR2 YFSETQ. This CDR3 spans 11 amino acids. The CDR3 reads CASSVQETQYF. The CDR3, as DNA: TGCGCCAGCAGCGTACAAGAGACCCAGTACTTC.

This sequence joins TRBV25-1 and TRBJ2-2; D is perhaps TRBD2 (5 bases). The CDR3 has 14 amino acids. CDR1 is MGHDK, CDR2 SYGVNS, per germline. Trimming cost V 8 bases and J 8 bases, with 18 bases left between them. The CDR3 DNA is TGTGCCAGCCACCCCGGAGGCCTGAGTGGGGAGCTGTTTTTT. It codes for CASHPGGLSGELFF.

This chain links TRBV7-9 with TRBJ1-2, with D maybe TRBD1 (5 bases). Germline-derived CDR1 and CDR2 are SEHNR and FQNEAQ (reference sequence). The CDR3 spans 14 residues. With 5 bases removed from V and 10 bases from J, the gap between germline ends came to 20 bases. CDR3 amino acids: CASSPPAGYNLYTF. The CDR3 DNA reads as TGTGCCAGCAGCCCCCCGGCAGGGTACAACCTCTACACCTTC.

The V gene is TRBV7-9, the J gene TRBJ2-1; TRBD1 might be the D (5 bases). Germline CDR1 is SEHNR and CDR2 is FQNEAQ (reference sequence). Between the trimmed V and J ends, which lost 2 bases and 0 bases, there was a span of 8 bases. This CDR3 region has 15 residues. CDR3 nucleotide sequence: TGTGCCAGCAGCTTAAGACAGCGCTCCTACAATGAGCAGTTCTTC. Translation gives CASSLRQRSYNEQFF.

V gene TRBV6-1 combines with J gene TRBJ1-4; 10 nucleotides align to TRBD1. Trimming cost V 3 bases and J 6 bases; bases outside gene matches: 4. This CDR3 contains 15 residues. Germline V lookup: CDR1 MNHNS, CDR2 SASEGT. CDR3 in amino acids: CASSDWGQGYEKLFF. The CDR3 DNA reads as TGTGCCAGCAGTGATTGGGGACAGGGGTATGAAAAACTGTTTTTT.

The rearrangement links TRBV5-1 to TRBJ1-5, with TRBD1 as a possible D gene (6 bases). The CDR3 runs 14 residues. The V end lost 0 bases, the J end lost 4 bases, and 8 bases lay between the germline ends. The V gene's germline CDR1 is SGHRS and CDR2 YFSETQ. CDR3 residues: CASSLAGENQPQHF. The CDR3, as DNA: TGCGCCAGCAGCTTGGCAGGGGAAAATCAGCCCCAGCATTTT.